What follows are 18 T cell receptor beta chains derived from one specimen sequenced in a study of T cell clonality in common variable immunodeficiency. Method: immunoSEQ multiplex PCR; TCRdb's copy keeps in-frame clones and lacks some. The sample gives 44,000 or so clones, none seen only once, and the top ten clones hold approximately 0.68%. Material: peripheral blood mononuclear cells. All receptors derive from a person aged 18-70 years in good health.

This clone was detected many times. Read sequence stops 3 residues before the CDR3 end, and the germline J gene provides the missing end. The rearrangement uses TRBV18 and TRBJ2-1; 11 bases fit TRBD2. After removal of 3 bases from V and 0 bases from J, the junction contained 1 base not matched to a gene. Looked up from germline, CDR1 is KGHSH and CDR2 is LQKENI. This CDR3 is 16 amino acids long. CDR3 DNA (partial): TGTGCCAGCTCACCTAGCGGGAGGGCCTCCTACAATGAG. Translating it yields CASSPSGRASYNE. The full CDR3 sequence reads CASSPSGRASYNEQFF.

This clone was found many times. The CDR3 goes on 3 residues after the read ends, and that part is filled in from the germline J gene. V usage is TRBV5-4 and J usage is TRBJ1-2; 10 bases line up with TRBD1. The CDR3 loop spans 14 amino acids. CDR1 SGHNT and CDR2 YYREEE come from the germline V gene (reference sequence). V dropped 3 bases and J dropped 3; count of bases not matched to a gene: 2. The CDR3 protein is CASSWTGGDYGYTF. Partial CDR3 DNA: TGTGCCAGCAGCTGGACAGGGGGTGACTATGGC.

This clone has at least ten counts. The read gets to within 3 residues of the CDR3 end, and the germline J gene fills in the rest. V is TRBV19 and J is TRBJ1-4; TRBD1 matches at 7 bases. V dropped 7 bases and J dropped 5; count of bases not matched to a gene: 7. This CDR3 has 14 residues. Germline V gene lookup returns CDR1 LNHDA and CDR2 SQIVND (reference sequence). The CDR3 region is CASTRQGSNEKLFF. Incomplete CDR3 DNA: TGTGCCAGTACTAGACAGGGCTCAAATGAAAAA.

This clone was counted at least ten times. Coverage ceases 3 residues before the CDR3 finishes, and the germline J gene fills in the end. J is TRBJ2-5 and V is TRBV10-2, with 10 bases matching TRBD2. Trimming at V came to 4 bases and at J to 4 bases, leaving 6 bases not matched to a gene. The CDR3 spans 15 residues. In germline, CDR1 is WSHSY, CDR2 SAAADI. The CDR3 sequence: CASSGLAGGSETQYF. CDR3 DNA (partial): TGCGCCAGCAGTGGGTTAGCGGGAGGATCAGAGACC.

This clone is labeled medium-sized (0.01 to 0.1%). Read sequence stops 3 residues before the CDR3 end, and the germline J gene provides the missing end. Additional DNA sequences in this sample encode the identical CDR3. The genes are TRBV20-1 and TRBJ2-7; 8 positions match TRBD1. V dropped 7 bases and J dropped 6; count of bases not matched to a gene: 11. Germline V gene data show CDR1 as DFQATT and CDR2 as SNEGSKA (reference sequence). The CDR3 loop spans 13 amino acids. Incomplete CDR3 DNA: TGCAGTGGCGGTGGACAGGGTTGGTTCGAG. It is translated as CSGGGQGWFE. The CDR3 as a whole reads CSGGGQGWFEQYF.

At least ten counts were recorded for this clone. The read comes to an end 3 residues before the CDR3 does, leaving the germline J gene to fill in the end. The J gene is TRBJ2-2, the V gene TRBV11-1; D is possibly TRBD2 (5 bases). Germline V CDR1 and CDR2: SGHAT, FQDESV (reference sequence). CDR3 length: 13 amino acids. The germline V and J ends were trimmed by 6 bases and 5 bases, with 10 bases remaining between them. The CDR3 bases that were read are TGTGCCAGCAGTATACTAGAAACCGGGGAG. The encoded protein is CASSILETGE. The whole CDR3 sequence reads CASSILETGELFF.

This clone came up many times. The sequenced part of the CDR3 DNA is TGTGCCAGCAGCTTTCAAGGGGGTCACACTGAA. Protein: CASSFQGGHTE. The complete CDR3 reads CASSFQGGHTEAFF. This sequence joins TRBV7-2 and TRBJ1-1, with D tentatively TRBD1 (6 bases). The read halts 3 residues ahead of the CDR3 end, with the missing end drawn from the germline J gene. Germline CDR1 reads SGHTA; CDR2 reads FQGNSA. Deletions cut 3 bases from V and 3 bases from J, with 11 bases between. There are 14 residues in the CDR3.

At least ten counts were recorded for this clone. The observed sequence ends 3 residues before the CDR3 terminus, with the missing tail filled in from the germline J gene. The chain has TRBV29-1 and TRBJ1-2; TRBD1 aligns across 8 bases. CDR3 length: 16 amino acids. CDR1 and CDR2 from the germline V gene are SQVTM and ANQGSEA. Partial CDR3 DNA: TGCAGCGTAGCGACCGGGCGACAGGGGATGATGGGCGGC. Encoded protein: CSVATGRQGMMGG. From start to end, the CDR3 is CSVATGRQGMMGGYTF. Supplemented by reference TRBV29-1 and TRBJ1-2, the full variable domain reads SAVISQKPSRDICQRGTSLTIQCQVDSQVTMMFWYRQQPGQSLTLIATANQGSEATYESGFVIDKFPISRPNLTFSTLTVSNMSPEDSSIYLCSVATGRQGMMGGYTFGSGTRLTVV.

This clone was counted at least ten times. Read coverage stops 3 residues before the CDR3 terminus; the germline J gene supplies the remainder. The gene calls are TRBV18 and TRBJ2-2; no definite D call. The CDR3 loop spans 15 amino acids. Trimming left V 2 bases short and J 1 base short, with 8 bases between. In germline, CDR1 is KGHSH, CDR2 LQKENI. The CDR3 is CASSPWSGNTGELFF. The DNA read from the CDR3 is TGTGCCAGCTCACCATGGTCAGGGAACACCGGGGAG.

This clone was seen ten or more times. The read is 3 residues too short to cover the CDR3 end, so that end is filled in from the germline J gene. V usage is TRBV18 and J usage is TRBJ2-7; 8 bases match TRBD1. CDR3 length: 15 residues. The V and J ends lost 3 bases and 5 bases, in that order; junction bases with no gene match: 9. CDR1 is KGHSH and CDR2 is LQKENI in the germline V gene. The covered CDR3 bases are TGTGCCAGCTCACCGCCTCGGGACAGGCTAGACGAG. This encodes CASSPPRDRLDE. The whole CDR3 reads CASSPPRDRLDEQYF.

The CDR3 protein is CASSLFRNTDTQYF. The DNA read from the CDR3 is TGTGCCAGCAGCTTATTCAGAAACACAGATACG. The J gene is TRBJ2-3, the V gene TRBV11-2, with D unclear. The read terminates 3 residues ahead of where the CDR3 ends, so the germline J gene completes it. Germline CDR1 SGHAT, CDR2 FQNNGV. CDR3 size: 14 residues. The ends were cut back, 2 bases at V and 2 bases at J, with 8 bases in the middle.

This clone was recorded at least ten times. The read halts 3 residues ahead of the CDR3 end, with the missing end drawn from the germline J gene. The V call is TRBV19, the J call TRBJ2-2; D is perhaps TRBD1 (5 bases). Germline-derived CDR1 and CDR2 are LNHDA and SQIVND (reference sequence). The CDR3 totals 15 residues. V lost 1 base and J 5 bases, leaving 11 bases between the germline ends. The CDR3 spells CASSIVGRRTGELFF. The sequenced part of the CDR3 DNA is TGTGCCAGTAGTATAGTGGGGCGTCGGACCGGGGAG.

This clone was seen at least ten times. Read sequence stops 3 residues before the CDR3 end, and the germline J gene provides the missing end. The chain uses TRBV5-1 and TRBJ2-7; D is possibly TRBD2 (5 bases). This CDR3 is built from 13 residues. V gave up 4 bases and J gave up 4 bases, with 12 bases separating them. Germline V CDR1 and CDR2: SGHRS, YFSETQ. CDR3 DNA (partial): TGCGCCAGCAGCCCCCACGCGGGTTACGAG. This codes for CASSPHAGYE. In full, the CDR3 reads CASSPHAGYEQYF.

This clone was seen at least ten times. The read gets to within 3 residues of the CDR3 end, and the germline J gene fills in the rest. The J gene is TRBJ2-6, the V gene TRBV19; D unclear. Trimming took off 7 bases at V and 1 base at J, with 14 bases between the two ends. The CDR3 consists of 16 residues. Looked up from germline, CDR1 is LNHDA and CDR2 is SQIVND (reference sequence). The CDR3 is CASKSPAESGANVLTF. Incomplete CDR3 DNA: TGTGCCAGTAAATCCCCCGCGGAGTCTGGGGCCAACGTC.

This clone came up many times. CDR3 residues: CASSSSSWETQYF. The sequenced CDR3 bases are TGTGCCAGCAGCTCTAGTTCCTGGGAGACC. J is TRBJ2-5 and V is TRBV9; D remains unclear. The read ends 3 residues early relative to the CDR3; the germline J gene fills the gap. Trimming left V 4 bases short and J 5 bases short, with 12 bases between. Germline V gives CDR1 SGDLS, CDR2 YYNGEE. The CDR3 spans 13 residues. The full variable domain, its missing parts supplied by reference TRBV9 and TRBJ2-5, is DSGVTQTPKHLITATGQRVTLRCSPRSGDLSVYWYQQSLDQGLQFLIQYYNGEERAKGNILERFSAQQFPDLHSELNLSSLELGDSALYFCASSSSSWETQYFGPGTRLLVL.

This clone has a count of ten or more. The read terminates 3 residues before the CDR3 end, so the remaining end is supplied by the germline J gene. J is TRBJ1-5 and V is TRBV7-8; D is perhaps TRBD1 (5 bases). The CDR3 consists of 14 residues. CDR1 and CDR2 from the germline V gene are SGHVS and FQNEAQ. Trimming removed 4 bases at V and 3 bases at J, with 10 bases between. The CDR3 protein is CASSWGRTNQPQHF. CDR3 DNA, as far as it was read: TGTGCCAGCAGCTGGGGCAGGACCAATCAGCCC.

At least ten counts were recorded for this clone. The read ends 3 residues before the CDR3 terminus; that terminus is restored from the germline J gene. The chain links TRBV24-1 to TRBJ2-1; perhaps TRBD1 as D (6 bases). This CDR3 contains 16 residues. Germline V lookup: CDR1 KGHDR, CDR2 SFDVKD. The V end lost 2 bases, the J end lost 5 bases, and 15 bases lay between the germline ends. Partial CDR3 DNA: TGTGCCACCAGTGATTCACAGGGAAATAAGGACAATGAG. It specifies CATSDSQGNKDNE. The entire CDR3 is CATSDSQGNKDNEQFF.

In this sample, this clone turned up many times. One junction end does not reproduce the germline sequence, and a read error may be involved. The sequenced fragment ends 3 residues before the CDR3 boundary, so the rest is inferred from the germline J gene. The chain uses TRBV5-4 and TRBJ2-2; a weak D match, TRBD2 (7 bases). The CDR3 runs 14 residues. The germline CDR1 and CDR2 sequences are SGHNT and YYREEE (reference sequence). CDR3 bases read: TGTGCCACCAGAAAGGGGGGGAACGCCGGGGAG. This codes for CATRKGGNAGE. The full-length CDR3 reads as CATRKGGNAGELFF.